This TCR beta chain comes out of a study of vaccination and CD4 T cells after COVID-19 (dated by TCRdb to between 2021 and 2024). Study-level background: Convalescent patients had a positive SARS-CoV-2 result on nasal swab PCR, and of these patients, several had mild disease and one had severe disease. Post-COVID blood samples were collected from convalescent patients a median of about 92 days after diagnosis, with a range of roughly 35 to 170 days. In ten to eleven COVID-19 convalescent patients and a few infection-naive healthy vaccine recipients, the spike-specific CD4+ TCR repertoire before mRNA vaccination was compared with the repertoire after mRNA vaccination. Two doses of either the Pfizer-BioNTech BNT162b2 vaccine (n=8) or the Moderna mRNA-1273 vaccine (n=2) were administered to participants. Six males and four females were included in the convalescent cohort, with two Hispanic individuals, seven Caucasians, two Asians and one multiracial person represented. Control cultures used a CEFX viral epitope pool as positive control, an HIV-1 Nef peptide pool as negative control, or no peptide. Post-vaccine blood samples were collected a median of about 72 days after the second vaccine dose, ranging from roughly 13 to 250 days. The cultures were stimulated with overlapping spike peptide pools from SARS-CoV-2 and from the common cold coronaviruses HCoV-NL63, HCoV-OC43 and HCoV-229E. General findings and caveats noted by the study authors: Nearly all vaccine-specific clones in convalescent patients (304 of 307) were mono-reactive for SARS-CoV-2 spike rather than cross-reactive with common cold coronaviruses. The median count of SARS-CoV-2-reactive clonotypes went up from 20 to 25 after infection to roughly 38 after vaccination, although the change was not significant. Relatively few convalescent patients were included in the study, and early timepoints after natural infection were not analyzed. Among convalescent patients, a median about 86% of the SARS-CoV-2-reactive clones seen after vaccination appeared only after vaccination, which suggests priming specific to the vaccine.

Concerning this clonotype: Which antigen it targets is not known. Base qualities are not provided; no much larger clone lies one nucleotide away.

Library preparation was by PCR. DNA from cultured CD4+ T cells underwent TCR sequencing with the Oncomine TCR Beta short-read assay at the Johns Hopkins FTIC core. The QIAamp micro DNA kit was used to extract genomic DNA from the cultured CD4+ T cells. The Oncomine TCR Beta libraries from cultured CD4+ T cells were pooled using unique dual indexes and then sequenced on an Illumina iSeq 100. Per the authors' processing: Non-productive sequences were filtered out, and CDR3s that did not start with C, did not end with F or W, or were shorter than 7 amino acids were discarded. The MANAFEST web application was used to identify antigen-specific clonotypes by comparing peptide-stimulated wells against reference wells and other culture wells. Positive clones required FDR below 0.05, an odds ratio above 5, and productive frequency above 0.1% in at least two of three replicate wells. Clonotypes that were significantly expanded in both SARS-CoV-2 spike wells and at least one common cold coronavirus spike condition were defined as cross-reactive. CDR3 homology was assessed with Levenshtein distances (stringdist) and unrooted phylogenetic trees (ape) in R version 3.6.1. The public reads were run again by TCRdb, first through fastp at Q25 and then through MiXCR, and only productive beta chains were kept. Rows matching on CDR3 protein sequence are summarized as one entry with the most common DNA and genes. These V and J calls derive from TCRdb rather than the authors' analysis. In all, the sample holds tens of thousands of distinct CDR3 sequences, and around 62% of those were seen once. The top ten clonotypes cover 7.8% of the sample.

The treatment or condition label for this specimen denotes: 10-day PBMC culture with coronavirus spike peptide pools or control peptides (ViraFEST assay). The study used the ViraFEST assay, which expanded antigen-specific T cells with peptide pools and then identified expanded clonotypes by TCR sequencing. The positive SARS-CoV-2 PCR tests of the convalescent patients were dated from March to December 2020, before the Alpha, Beta and Delta variants emerged in the United States. PBMCs were cultured at approximately 2 million per well in IMDM supplemented with approximately 5% human AB serum and around 10 IU/ml IL-2, with 9.5 to 10 ug/ml peptide pools added. Half of the culture medium was replaced with fresh IL-2-containing medium on days 3 and 7. CD4+ T cells were isolated after approximately eleven days of culture through negative selection using the EasySep CD4+ T cell isolation kit. PBMCs were separated from whole blood using Ficoll-Paque Plus gradient centrifugation and then either used fresh or cryopreserved at -140C. Triplicate wells were generally used for each culture condition.

The CDR3 runs 16 residues from the cysteine to the phenylalanine. The sequence is cut down to CDR3 DNA, 48 bases in frame from base 1. Trimming leaves V shorter by 3 bases and J shorter by 9 bases, with the junction holding 16 bases beyond the gene matches. CDR1 and CDR2, per the germline V gene (reference sequence), are DFQATT and SNEGSKA. The sample taken for sequencing was CD4+ T cells from blood, cultured in vitro. The chain employs TRBV20-1 and TRBJ2-7, and 11 bases in between align with TRBD2. This receptor was taken from a human donor who had recovered from COVID-19. The base sequence is TGCAGTGCTAGTCTTGTCTCGGGACTAGCGGAAATCGGGCAGTACTTC. This translates into CSASLVSGLAEIGQYF.